There are a few counts of the clone carrying this TCR beta chain. In the original processing: Amplifying reference gene primers gave estimates of nucleated cell counts. Profiled with immunoSEQ multiplex PCR; TCRdb holds only in-frame clones, not every one. V, J and clone size derive from that table, while D and trimming were established from the DNA sequence. This table has about 140,000 clones, more than 85% appearing once. This sample was included in a study of blood T cell repertoires in COVID-19. On the study more broadly: T cells, B-cell-depleted T cells, or PBMCs supplied cDNA or gDNA.

The CDR3 has 16 residues. Looked up from germline, CDR1 is SGHRS and CDR2 is YFSETQ. The junction had 13 bases not matched to a gene; V was cut back by 4 bases and J by 6 bases. J is TRBJ1-5 and V is TRBV5-1, with TRBD1 matching over 7 bases. The sequencing input was peripheral blood. The source is a human donor in a cohort sampled during active COVID-19. The CDR3 here is CASSPEGGQVGQPQHF. The DNA for the CDR3 is TGCGCCAGCAGCCCCGAGGGAGGACAGGTCGGTCAGCCCCAGCATTTT.